These 30 T cell receptor beta chains were sequenced from one sample in a study of a mutant IDH1 vaccine in newly diagnosed glioma. Stated time point: week 23, last vaccination. Each dose delivered 300 ug of mutant IDH1 20-mer peptide subcutaneously with imiquimod. Their antigens are not known. The protocol was immunoSEQ multiplex PCR, while the TCRdb copy is restricted to in-frame clones and leaves out a portion. This table holds around 60,000 clones, roughly 81% found once. This specimen was PBMCs, taken from a glioma patient whose treatment included an IDH1 peptide vaccine. The receptors shown here come from a young man with glioma.

The V gene is TRBV28, the J gene TRBJ1-5; weak D call: TRBD1 (5 bases). This CDR3 region has 15 residues. The V end was cut by 2 bases, the J end by 3 bases, with 11 bases between. The germline V gene has CDR1 MDHEN and CDR2 SYDVKM. CDR3 sequence: CASSLVRVFNQPQHF. CDR3 bases: TGTGCCAGCAGTTTAGTCAGGGTATTCAATCAGCCCCAGCATTTT.

In this sample, this clone turned up a few times. V is TRBV7-9 and J is TRBJ1-5, with D perhaps matching TRBD1 (5 bases). CDR1 is SEHNR and CDR2 is FQNEAQ in the germline V gene (reference sequence). V lost 5 bases to trimming and J lost 0 bases, with 14 bases between them. CDR3 length equals 16 residues. The CDR3 reads CASSPRRGTSNQPQHF. For the CDR3, the DNA is TGTGCCAGCAGCCCCCGGCGGGGGACTAGCAATCAGCCCCAGCATTTT.

The chain couples TRBV19 to TRBJ1-5, with D possibly TRBD1 on 6 matching bases. V lost 4 bases and J 5 bases, leaving 6 bases between the germline ends. This CDR3 spans 12 amino acids. Germline CDR1 is LNHDA and CDR2 is SQIVND (reference sequence). The CDR3 reads CASSRQDQPQHF. CDR3 bases: TGTGCCAGTAGTAGACAGGATCAGCCCCAGCATTTT.

The chain joins TRBV5-1 to TRBJ2-4; D remains unclear. V was trimmed by 5 bases and J by 2 bases, leaving 14 bases between them. The CDR3 covers 15 residues. Germline lookup yields CDR1 SGHRS and CDR2 YFSETQ. This chain's CDR3 is CASSGGLNPKNIQYF. The CDR3 DNA reads as TGCGCCAGCAGTGGCGGCTTGAATCCCAAAAACATTCAGTACTTC.

The V call is TRBV27, the J call TRBJ2-5; D perhaps matches TRBD2 (5 bases). Trimming took 3 bases from V and 7 from J, leaving 9 bases between them. This CDR3 has 12 amino acids. The germline V gene has CDR1 MNHEY and CDR2 SMNVEV (reference sequence). CDR3 sequence (DNA): TGTGCCAGCAGTTTGGGCCGGGGGACCCAGTACTTC. It is translated as CASSLGRGTQYF.

The genes are TRBV14 and TRBJ1-3; D is uncertain. Germline V gene data show CDR1 as SGHDN and CDR2 as FVKESK. The CDR3 sequence is 13 residues long. The V and J ends lost 3 bases and 3 bases respectively, with 6 bases between them. The CDR3 loop reads CASSHASGNTIYF. The CDR3 DNA reads TGTGCCAGCAGCCATGCCAGTGGAAACACCATATATTTT.

This clone was recorded only once. The chain uses TRBV10-2 and TRBJ1-1, with no clear D. With 7 bases removed from V and 1 base from J, the gap between germline ends came to 13 bases. Germline values: CDR1 WSHSY, CDR2 SAAADI. There are 14 residues in the CDR3. In DNA, the CDR3 is TGCGCCAGCAAAATCAACACTAGGAACACTGAAGCTTTCTTT. Translation gives CASKINTRNTEAFF.

The rearrangement joins TRBV6-1 to TRBJ1-6; D is perhaps TRBD1 (5 bases). Germline V gives CDR1 MNHNS, CDR2 SASEGT. V lost 3 bases, J lost 5 bases, and 5 bases lay in between. The CDR3 is 13 amino acids. The CDR3 spells CASSETDNSPLHF. CDR3 sequence (DNA): TGTGCCAGCAGTGAGACAGATAATTCACCCCTCCACTTT.

V and J are TRBV7-9 and TRBJ1-1; TRBD1 aligns across 10 bases. The CDR3 has 13 residues. V was clipped by 1 base and J by 11 bases; unmatched bases: 4. The germline gives CDR1 SEHNR, CDR2 FQNEAQ (reference sequence). The CDR3 reads CASSLGTGGDAFF. The CDR3 DNA is TGTGCCAGCAGCTTAGGGACAGGGGGTGACGCTTTCTTT. The variable domain in full, with the rest retrieved from reference TRBV7-9 and TRBJ1-1, is DTGVSQNPRHKITKRGQNVTFRCDPISEHNRLYWYRQTLGQGPEFLTYFQNEAQLEKSRLLSDRFSAERPKGSFSTLEIQRTEQGDSAMYLCASSLGTGGDAFFGQGTRLTVV.

The chain employs TRBV4-2 and TRBJ2-1; TRBD2 matches at 7 bases. The CDR3 has 16 amino acids. The trim removed 0 bases at V and 3 bases at J, leaving 5 bases unmatched. Germline assignment: CDR1 LGHNA and CDR2 YNFKEQ. CDR3 coding DNA: TGTGCCAGCAGCCAAGATAGGGCTAGCGGCTACAATGAGCAGTTCTTC. Translating it yields CASSQDRASGYNEQFF.

The CDR3 spells CASSLVTGTGGDYGYTF. The DNA for the CDR3 is TGTGCCAGCAGCTTAGTCACAGGGACAGGGGGCGACTATGGCTACACCTTC. The chain recombines TRBV11-2 with TRBJ1-2, with 12 bases fitting TRBD1. CDR3 size: 17 residues. The germline gives CDR1 SGHAT, CDR2 FQNNGV. V shed 1 base and J 3 bases; nucleotides not matched to a gene: 6.

The CDR3 loop is CASTDLWGENYGYTF. The CDR3 bases are TGTGCCAGCACCGACCTTTGGGGGGAGAACTATGGCTACACCTTC. The rearrangement links TRBV4-2 to TRBJ1-2; tentative D call: TRBD1 (5 bases). Germline V gives CDR1 LGHNA, CDR2 YNFKEQ. The CDR3 contains 15 residues. V lost 7 bases, J lost 2 bases, and 17 bases lay in between.

The genes are TRBV4-1 and TRBJ1-5; D gene unclear. Germline V lookup: CDR1 MGHRA, CDR2 YSYEKL. This CDR3 has 13 residues. V shed 0 bases and J shed 7 bases, with 7 bases lying between them. The CDR3 DNA follows: TGCGCCAGCAGCCAAGATCAATGGCAGCCCCAGCATTTT. This sequence encodes CASSQDQWQPQHF.

The chain uses TRBV27 and TRBJ2-5; TRBD2 matches 9 bases. V was clipped by 3 bases and J by 7 bases; unmatched bases: 15. This CDR3 has 17 residues. From germline, CDR1 is MNHEY and CDR2 SMNVEV (reference sequence). The CDR3 here is CASSLESVSGGARTQYF. The CDR3 DNA is TGTGCCAGCAGTTTGGAGAGTGTTAGCGGGGGAGCCCGGACCCAGTACTTC.

The chain combines TRBV2 with TRBJ1-6, with a tentative D call TRBD1 (5 bases). This CDR3 is 16 amino acids long. V dropped 2 bases and J dropped 6 bases, with 14 bases sitting between them. In germline, CDR1 is SNHLY, CDR2 FYNNEI. The CDR3 loop reads CASSEIIPGGNSPLHF. The CDR3 DNA sequence: TGTGCCAGCAGTGAAATCATTCCGGGGGGTAATTCACCCCTCCACTTT.

V is TRBV5-4 and J is TRBJ2-7; TRBD1 aligns across 9 bases. There are 14 residues in the CDR3. CDR1 is SGHNT, CDR2 YYREEE, per germline (reference sequence). With 4 bases clipped from V and 3 bases from J, the junction kept 5 bases outside the gene matches. The CDR3 spells CASSMGQGVYEQYF. CDR3 nucleotides: TGTGCCAGCAGCATGGGACAGGGCGTCTACGAGCAGTACTTC.

The chain couples TRBV7-9 to TRBJ1-5; the match to TRBD1 covers 12 bases. Germline values: CDR1 SEHNR, CDR2 FQNEAQ (reference sequence). V lost 0 bases and J lost 4; bases outside the gene matches: 7. CDR3 length equals 18 residues. Written as DNA, the CDR3 is TGTGCCAGCAGCTTAGCGCGGGTGGGACAGGGGGCAAATCAGCCCCAGCATTTT. It is translated as CASSLARVGQGANQPQHF.

The table lists this clone with a few counts. The V and J genes are TRBV19 and TRBJ2-1; no firm D call. Trimming took 0 bases from V and 6 from J, leaving 18 bases between them. CDR3 length equals 17 residues. Germline assignment: CDR1 LNHDA and CDR2 SQIVND (reference sequence). This CDR3 is CASSIDLGALSTNEQFF. The CDR3 DNA follows: TGTGCCAGTAGTATAGATCTAGGAGCCCTATCCACCAATGAGCAGTTCTTC.

This chain connects TRBV5-1 to TRBJ1-3, with 8 bases matching TRBD1. J was trimmed by 0 bases and V by 0 bases; bases with no gene match: 5. The CDR3 loop spans 17 amino acids. In germline, CDR1 is SGHRS, CDR2 YFSETQ. The CDR3 coding sequence is TGCGCCAGCAGCTTGGTCTACGGGACAGGCTCTGGAAACACCATATATTTT. Its protein product is CASSLVYGTGSGNTIYF.

The gene calls are TRBV2 and TRBJ2-7; 8 bases match TRBD2. Germline loops: CDR1 SNHLY, CDR2 FYNNEI. The CDR3 is 14 amino acids. Germline trimming cut 6 bases from V and 1 base from J; bases unmatched to any gene: 5. As DNA, the CDR3 is TGTGCCAGCAGGCGGGGGGCGCAGTCCTACGAGCAGTACTTC. Its translation: CASRRGAQSYEQYF. Full variable domain (missing parts from reference TRBV2 and TRBJ2-7): EPEVTQTPSHQVTQMGQEVILRCVPISNHLYFYWYRQILGQKVEFLVSFYNNEISEKSEIFDDQFSVERPDGSNFTLKIRSTKLEDSAMYFCASRRGAQSYEQYFGPGTRLTVT.

The genes are TRBV27 and TRBJ2-5, with TRBD1 as a possible D gene (6 bases). The end of the DNA is better explained by TRBJ2-7, so the J call may be wrong. Germline CDR1 is MNHEY and CDR2 is SMNVEV (reference sequence). The CDR3 covers 13 residues. CDR3 residues: CASSATGYYEQYF. The CDR3 nucleotides are TGTGCCAGCAGTGCAACAGGGTACTACGAGCAGTACTTC.

This chain joins TRBV11-3 and TRBJ2-2, with D uncertain. The germline gives CDR1 SGHNT, CDR2 YENEEA. V was shortened by 2 bases and J by 7 bases, with 2 bases between the two germline ends. This CDR3 spans 11 amino acids. CDR3 DNA: TGTGCCAGCAGCTTAAACGGGGAGCTGTTTTTT. As protein: CASSLNGELFF.

This clone appeared once. The J gene is TRBJ2-3, the V gene TRBV19; 10 nucleotides match TRBD2. The length of the CDR3 is 18 residues. Trimming at V came to 3 bases and at J to 1 base, leaving 10 bases not matched to a gene. The germline V gene encodes CDR1 LNHDA and CDR2 SQIVND (reference sequence). The CDR3: CASSIPWLAGACTDTQYF. The CDR3 region has the DNA TGTGCCAGTAGTATCCCTTGGCTAGCGGGGGCCTGCACAGATACGCAGTATTTT. Based on the CDR3 plus reference TRBV19 and TRBJ2-3, the full variable domain is DGGITQSPKYLFRKEGQNVTLSCEQNLNHDAMYWYRQDPGQGLRLIYYSQIVNDFQKGDIAEGYSVSREKKESFPLTVTSAQKNPTAFYLCASSIPWLAGACTDTQYFGPGTRLTVL.

The chain is built from TRBV7-8 and TRBJ2-3, with 8 bases fitting TRBD1. The CDR3 loop spans 13 amino acids. V trimming: 3 bases; J trimming: 4 bases; junction bases outside the gene matches: 0. Germline V gene data show CDR1 as SGHVS and CDR2 as FQNEAQ. The CDR3 DNA sequence: TGTGCCAGCAGCTTGGACAGGGCAGATACGCAGTATTTT. This codes for CASSLDRADTQYF.

The chain joins TRBV10-2 to TRBJ1-5, with unresolved D. Trimming pared 2 bases from V and 7 bases from J, leaving 12 bases between. The length of the CDR3 is 14 residues. The germline gives CDR1 WSHSY, CDR2 SAAADI. This chain's CDR3 is CASSEPGTDQPQHF. The CDR3 coding sequence is TGCGCCAGCAGTGAGCCGGGAACTGACCAGCCCCAGCATTTT.

The chain recombines TRBV29-1 with TRBJ2-2; weak D call: TRBD2 (5 bases). The V end was cut by 7 bases, the J end by 4 bases, with 22 bases between. Germline loops: CDR1 SQVTM, CDR2 ANQGSEA. The CDR3 has 16 residues. CDR3 sequence reads: CSASPGNPGGTGELFF. CDR3 in DNA: TGCAGCGCCAGCCCCGGGAACCCAGGTGGCACCGGGGAGCTGTTTTTT.

This sequence joins TRBV21-1 and TRBJ1-6; TRBD1 reflects the table's D call only, with no check against the DNA. TRBV21-1 is described as a pseudogene. This CDR3 region has 17 residues. The CDR3 loop is CASSDIKLRGEVSPLHF. Written as DNA, the CDR3 is TGTGCCAGCAGCGATATCAAGCTCAGGGGAGAGGTTTCACCCCTCCACTTT.

The chain joins TRBV7-9 to TRBJ2-2, with D hard to call. The CDR3 sequence is 11 residues long. Trimming shortened V by 7 bases and J by 1 base, and 1 base separated the two germline ends. Germline V gene data show CDR1 as SEHNR and CDR2 as FQNEAQ (reference sequence). CDR3 protein: CASKNTGELFF. The DNA of the CDR3 is TGTGCCAGCAAGAACACCGGGGAGCTGTTTTTT.

DNA of the CDR3: TGCGCCAGCAGTGCCGGGGACCTATTTGGCTACACCTTC. This codes for CASSAGDLFGYTF. V usage is TRBV10-1 and J usage is TRBJ1-2, with D possibly TRBD1 on 5 matching bases. The CDR3 consists of 13 residues. The V end lost 4 bases, the J end lost 7 bases, and 13 bases lay between the germline ends. Germline V lookup: CDR1 WNHNN, CDR2 SYGVQD (reference sequence).

The gene calls are TRBV27 and TRBJ2-7, with TRBD2 matching over 9 bases. Germline V gene sequence: CDR1 MNHEY, CDR2 SMNVEV (reference sequence). The CDR3 sequence is 14 residues long. V lost 8 bases to trimming and J lost 4 bases; unmatched junction nucleotides: 9. The CDR3 is CASRKGTSFYEQYF. In DNA form, the CDR3 reads TGTGCCAGCCGAAAAGGGACTAGCTTTTACGAGCAGTACTTC.